The rows below give T cell receptor beta chains drawn from one sample of a study of T cells of healthy individuals. TCRdb re-derived calls from the 5' RACE reads in MiXCR, one entry per CDR3 protein. The sample contains about 100,000 distinct CDR3 sequences, 15% to 20% of which appear only once. These receptors were taken from a human donor in good health. Both conserved end residues are part of each CDR3. D genes are given only for firm matches. Clone size is stated in some rows and not others, as once, few, many or a class when expanded.

d_call cdr3_length clone_size j_call v_call cdr3_nt cdr3_aa
TRBD1 14 - TRBJ2-4 TRBV4-1 TGCGCCAGCAGCGGGACAGAGGCCAAAAACATTCAGTACTTC CASSGTEAKNIQYF
TRBD2 16 few TRBJ2-1 TRBV7-9 TGTGCCAGCAGCTCCCGCCTAGCGGGGGCACACAATGAGCAGTTCTTC CASSSRLAGAHNEQFF
- 12 many TRBJ1-4 TRBV4-2 TGTGCCAGCGCAGGGCGGAATGAAAAACTGTTTTTT CASAGRNEKLFF
- 15 - TRBJ1-1 TRBV5-6 TGTGCCAGCAGCTTGGTTGGGCAGCTGAACACTGAAGCTTTCTTT CASSLVGQLNTEAFF
- 11 few TRBJ2-1 TRBV24-1 TGTGCCACCAGTGATTACAATGAGCAGTTCTTC CATSDYNEQFF
TRBD2 14 - TRBJ2-3 TRBV20-1 TGCAGTGCTGCCGGGACTAGACACACAGATACGCAGTATTTT CSAAGTRHTDTQYF
- 14 many TRBJ2-7 TRBV28 TGTGCCAGCAGTTTCAGGACGGGAACCTACGAGCAGTACTTC CASSFRTGTYEQYF
- 13 - TRBJ1-1 TRBV6-5 TGTGCCAGCAGTTACAGTGGTGCGGTTGAAGCTTTCTTT CASSYSGAVEAFF
- 13 few TRBJ2-7 TRBV3-1 TGTGCCAGCAGCCAAGGAGGGGTTGGGGAGCAGTACTTC CASSQGGVGEQYF
- 15 - TRBJ1-5 TRBV6-2/TRBV6-3 TGTGCCAGCAGTTACGGACCCTATAGCAATCAGCCCCAGCATTTT CASSYGPYSNQPQHF
TRBD1 15 many TRBJ1-1 TRBV19 TGTGCCAGTACCAACCCGGGGACAGGGAACACTGAAGCTTTCTTT CASTNPGTGNTEAFF
- 14 few TRBJ1-6 TRBV6-6 TGTGCCAGCAGGGCAGCGGCAGGAGGTTCACCCCTCCACTTT CASRAAAGGSPLHF
- 14 - TRBJ2-2 TRBV15 TGTGCCACCAGCCAGACTCATAACACCGGGGAGCTGTTTTTT CATSQTHNTGELFF
- 13 few TRBJ2-5 TRBV7-2 TGTGCCAGCAGCTCGGCTCCGAGGACAGCGGTCTACTTC CASSSAPRTAVYF
- 15 - TRBJ2-2 TRBV10-3 TGTGCCATCAGTGAGTCGGGGCTAAACACCGGGGAGCTGTTTTTT CAISESGLNTGELFF
- 17 - TRBJ2-4 TRBV18 TGTGCCAGCTCACCATCCCCCGGGGGCGTACCCAAAAACATTCAGTACTTC CASSPSPGGVPKNIQYF